These T cell receptor beta chains were read from a single sample in a study of cytomegalovirus exposure and HLA in healthy donors. Assay used: immunoSEQ multiplex PCR; TCRdb lists only in-frame clones, some missing. This table has just over 70,000 clones, over 70% appearing once. Sequencing was done on a sample of PBMCs. The source is a human donor in good health. CDR3s include the opening cysteine and the closing phenylalanine or tryptophan. The D gene is left open where the match is weak. Clone sizes are given selectively: once, few, many, or a class where the clone is expanded.

clone size	J gene	V gene	D gene	CDR3 protein	CDR3 DNA
few	TRBJ1-5	TRBV14	-	CASSQPCPGTPGDQPQHF	TGTGCCAGCAGCCAACCATGCCCCGGGACACCCGGGGATCAGCCCCAGCATTTT
-	TRBJ2-1	TRBV27	-	CASSLGGQGGLNEQFF	TGTGCCAGCAGTTTAGGCGGACAGGGAGGGTTGAATGAGCAGTTCTTC
few	TRBJ1-1	TRBV10-3	TRBD1	CAIHPATGGTEAFF	TGTGCCATTCACCCGGCGACAGGGGGCACTGAAGCTTTCTTT
-	TRBJ2-1	TRBV9	TRBD2	CASSPPPGRERSYNEQFF	TGTGCCAGCAGCCCCCCCCCGGGGCGGGAGCGCTCCTACAATGAGCAGTTCTTC
-	TRBJ1-2	TRBV5-5	-	CASSLGGGWGYTF	TGTGCCAGCAGCTTGGGCGGGGGATGGGGCTACACCTTC
-	TRBJ2-7	TRBV29-1	TRBD1	CSVEDGTGPYEQYF	TGCAGCGTTGAAGACGGGACAGGTCCCTACGAGCAGTACTTC
-	TRBJ2-2	TRBV9	-	CASSSRGELFF	TGTGCCAGCTCCTCACGGGGGGAGCTGTTTTTT
-	TRBJ2-1	TRBV7-9	-	CASSLGANEQFF	TGTGCCAGCAGCTTAGGGGCCAATGAGCAGTTCTTC
-	TRBJ1-2	TRBV27	-	CASSLGRGTETSGYTF	TGTGCCAGCAGTTTGGGTAGGGGCACAGAGACCTCTGGCTACACCTTC
-	TRBJ1-2	TRBV4-1	-	CASSQYTGRDTNYGYTF	TGCGCCAGCAGCCAGTACACGGGAAGGGACACCAACTATGGCTACACCTTC
-	TRBJ1-2	TRBV7-8	-	CASSLREDYGYTF	TGTGCCAGCAGCTTAAGAGAGGATTATGGCTACACCTTC
-	TRBJ1-1	TRBV4-1	-	CASSQEPSPWTEAFF	TGCGCCAGCAGCCAAGAACCCAGTCCCTGGACTGAAGCTTTCTTT
-	TRBJ2-7	TRBV7-6	TRBD2	CASSLLAGDLYF	TGTGCCAGCAGCTTACTAGCGGGAGATCTGTACTTC
once	TRBJ2-5	TRBV5-1	-	CASSPGLYQETQYF	TGCGCCAGCAGCCCGGGACTTTACCAAGAGACCCAGTACTTC
-	TRBJ1-4	TRBV30	TRBD1	CAWSATGWVMFF	TGTGCCTGGAGTGCGACAGGGTGGGTTATGTTTTTT
few	TRBJ1-1	TRBV28	-	CASSLVDGRRGTEAFF	TGTGCCAGCAGTTTAGTGGACGGCAGGCGGGGGACTGAAGCTTTCTTT
once	TRBJ1-2	TRBV5-6	TRBD1	CASSRQGGYGYTF	TGTGCCAGCAGCCGACAGGGAGGCTATGGCTACACCTTC
few	TRBJ1-1	TRBV25-1	-	CASSERGENTEAFF	TGTGCCAGCAGTGAACGGGGGGAGAACACTGAAGCTTTCTTT
-	TRBJ1-2	TRBV6-6	-	CATGSNYGYTF	TGTGCCACCGGGAGTAACTATGGCTACACCTTC
once	TRBJ1-5	TRBV10-1	TRBD1	CASSRDRGKPQHF	TGCGCCAGCAGTCGGGACAGGGGGAAGCCCCAGCATTTT
-	TRBJ1-1	TRBV6-6	TRBD1	CASSYPGQENYAFF	TGTGCCAGCAGTTACCCCGGACAGGAAAATTACGCTTTCTTT
-	TRBJ2-1	TRBV30	-	CAWSVGSSYYNEQFF	TGTGCCTGGAGTGTAGGCTCTAGCTACTACAATGAGCAGTTCTTC
-	TRBJ2-2	TRBV5-1	TRBD2	CASSPIVAGAGETGELFF	TGCGCCAGCAGCCCCATCGTAGCGGGAGCTGGAGAGACCGGGGAGCTGTTTTTT
once	TRBJ2-5	TRBV30	-	CARRDTQRETQYF	TGTGCCCGCCGGGACACCCAACGAGAGACCCAGTACTTC
-	TRBJ1-5	TRBV19	TRBD1	CASSPPGTGNQPQHF	TGTGCCAGTAGTCCACCCGGGACAGGGAATCAGCCCCAGCATTTT
-	TRBJ1-1	TRBV13	-	CASSFTRMNTEAFF	TGTGCCAGCAGCTTTACAAGAATGAACACTGAAGCTTTCTTT
-	TRBJ2-5	TRBV4-1	-	CASSQFSGAGETQYF	TGCGCCAGCAGCCAGTTTTCAGGGGCGGGAGAGACCCAGTACTTC
-	TRBJ2-7	TRBV30	TRBD1	CAWRGQGTGYEQYF	TGTGCCTGGAGGGGACAGGGGACGGGCTACGAGCAGTACTTC
-	TRBJ2-1	TRBV6-1	TRBD2	CASSRTSGDYNEQFF	TGTGCCAGCTCTAGAACTAGCGGAGATTACAATGAGCAGTTCTTC
-	TRBJ2-7	TRBV7-6	TRBD2	CASSPGLAGRSYEQYF	TGTGCCAGCAGCCCAGGGCTAGCGGGTCGATCCTACGAGCAGTACTTC
once	TRBJ1-1	TRBV18	TRBD1	CASSKDRQGLNTEAFF	TGTGCCAGCTCTAAAGATAGACAGGGGTTGAACACTGAAGCTTTCTTT
-	TRBJ2-1	TRBV15	-	CATSSGYYNEQFF	TGTGCCACCAGCAGCGGGTATTACAATGAGCAGTTCTTC
-	TRBJ1-5	TRBV27	-	CASGRGYNQPQHF	TGTGCCAGCGGCAGGGGTTACAATCAGCCCCAGCATTTT
-	TRBJ1-1	TRBV30	-	CAWSEPSTRSTEAFF	TGTGCCTGGAGTGAACCTTCCACTCGGAGCACTGAAGCTTTCTTT
few	TRBJ2-7	TRBV11-1	-	CASSLSAGYSYEQYF	TGTGCCAGCAGCTTATCAGCAGGGTACTCCTACGAGCAGTACTTC
few	TRBJ2-1	TRBV25-1	TRBD2	CASSDQEREGGDEQFF	TGTGCCAGCAGTGATCAAGAGCGGGAGGGCGGCGATGAGCAGTTCTTC
-	TRBJ2-2	TRBV25-1	TRBD2	CASSERWEGLAGAGELFF	TGTGCCAGCAGTGAGAGGTGGGAAGGGCTAGCGGGAGCCGGGGAGCTGTTTTTT
few	TRBJ1-5	TRBV4-1	-	CASSQTLTRGSNQPQHF	TGCGCCAGCAGCCAAACGCTTACCAGGGGTAGCAATCAGCCCCAGCATTTT
-	TRBJ1-6	TRBV4-2	TRBD1	CASSQSPGQGPPGNSPLHF	TGTGCCAGCAGCCAATCCCCCGGACAGGGGCCCCCTGGTAATTCACCCCTCCACTTT
-	TRBJ2-7	TRBV5-1	-	CASSLLPPDEQYF	TGCGCCAGCAGCTTGTTACCCCCGGACGAGCAGTACTTC
-	TRBJ2-7	TRBV5-1	TRBD2	CASSTKGLAGGRVEQYF	TGCGCCAGCAGCACTAAAGGACTAGCGGGAGGGAGGGTCGAGCAGTACTTC
-	TRBJ2-7	TRBV7-8	-	CASSLTRQTYEQYF	TGTGCCAGCAGCTTAACGAGACAGACCTACGAGCAGTACTTC
-	TRBJ2-7	TRBV27	-	CASSLFEGAEQYF	TGTGCCAGCAGTTTATTTGAGGGAGCCGAGCAGTACTTC
-	TRBJ1-2	TRBV9	-	CASSVGQFGYTF	TGTGCCAGCAGCGTAGGGCAGTTTGGCTACACCTTC
once	TRBJ1-1	TRBV5-1	TRBD1	CASSFGTGGTEAFF	TGCGCCAGCAGCTTCGGGACAGGGGGAACTGAAGCTTTCTTT
-	TRBJ2-1	TRBV10-1	TRBD2	CASSEWETSGNEQFF	TGCGCCAGCAGTGAGTGGGAGACTAGCGGCAATGAGCAGTTCTTC
once	TRBJ1-1	TRBV29-1	-	CSVERGGENTEAFF	TGCAGCGTTGAAAGAGGCGGGGAGAACACTGAAGCTTTCTTT
-	TRBJ2-5	TRBV6-1	-	CASSAGVGETQYF	TGTGCCAGCAGTGCGGGGGTTGGAGAGACCCAGTACTTC
-	TRBJ2-7	TRBV5-1	TRBD1	CASSLSATGNYEQYF	TGCGCCAGCAGCTTGTCGGCGACAGGGAACTACGAGCAGTACTTC
few	TRBJ1-2	TRBV5-5	-	CASSPDYGYTF	TGTGCCAGCAGCCCGGACTATGGCTACACCTTC
-	TRBJ2-3	TRBV5-1	-	CASSFGQITDTQYF	TGCGCCAGCAGCTTCGGACAGATCACAGATACGCAGTATTTT
-	TRBJ1-1	TRBV27	-	CASSSPTGEAFF	TGTGCCAGCAGTTCCCCAACAGGGGAAGCTTTCTTT
-	TRBJ2-7	TRBV9	TRBD2	CASSVTSGSYEQYF	TGTGCCAGCAGCGTTACTAGCGGGAGTTACGAGCAGTACTTC